This TCR beta chain was obtained from a study of sequential checkpoint blockade in melanoma. Background on the study: Patients were randomized 1:1 to nivolumab-then-ipilimumab or ipilimumab-then-nivolumab first-line. Maintenance nivolumab came after either treatment sequence.

With respect to this clone: Its antigen is not known.

Germline CDR1 is SGHNT and CDR2 is YENEEA. This CDR3 has 15 residues. Trimming took 5 bases from V and 3 from J, leaving 16 bases between them. Treatment: randomized to nivolumab then ipilimumab (arm A) or the reverse (arm B). DNA-damaging chemotherapy had not been given to any patient beforehand. TCRdb's table, derived via immunoSEQ multiplex PCR, lists solely in-frame clones and lacks some. This repertoire shows just over 20,000 clones, roughly 27% found once; its top ten account for about 6.6%. Findings of the study overall: PD-L1 staining and CD8+ counts, not mutational load, tracked tumor T-cell clonality.

Here the sequenced sample was tumor tissue (inferred from file names), taken from a patient given nivolumab and ipilimumab in sequence. The J gene is TRBJ1-1, the V gene TRBV11-3; a weak D match, TRBD1 (5 bases). The receptor's source is a human donor with melanoma. The CDR3 sequence: CASSLVRGSDTEAFF. CDR3 DNA: TGTGCCAGCAGCCTAGTAAGGGGTTCGGACACTGAAGCTTTCTTT.